Listed here are 6 T cell receptor beta chains from one sample, sequenced in a study of T cells in localized non-small cell lung cancer. Profiled with immunoSEQ multiplex PCR; TCRdb holds only in-frame clones, not every one. The repertoire includes about a thousand clones, roughly 30% of them detected once, and roughly 35% sits in the top ten. Sequencing used normal lung tissue next to the tumor, obtained before any cancer treatment. These receptors were taken from a woman between 40 and 69 years old with stage III lung adenocarcinoma.

This rearrangement joins TRBV18 to TRBJ1-1; 7 bases are shared with TRBD1. The CDR3 has 13 amino acids. J gave up 1 base and V 10 bases, and 6 bases lay outside the gene matches. The germline gives CDR1 KGHSH, CDR2 LQKENI. CDR3 in amino acids: CATRGDRNTEAFF. The CDR3 DNA is TGTGCCACCCGGGGGGACAGGAACACTGAAGCTTTCTTT.

This clone appeared once. V gene TRBV12-5 combines with J gene TRBJ2-1, with TRBD2 as a possible D gene (6 bases). Trimming pared 6 bases from V and 0 bases from J, leaving 18 bases between. This CDR3 contains 17 residues. Germline CDR1 reads LGHNT; CDR2 reads FRNRAP. The chain's CDR3 is CASGRRKDGSSYNEQFF. DNA of the CDR3: TGTGCTAGTGGCCGGAGAAAAGACGGGAGCTCCTACAATGAGCAGTTCTTC.

The chain recombines TRBV19 with TRBJ2-1, with D unresolved. Germline V gives CDR1 LNHDA, CDR2 SQIVND (reference sequence). Trimming removed 1 base at V and 7 bases at J, with 17 bases between. This CDR3 has 16 amino acids. In DNA form, the CDR3 reads TGTGCCAGTAGTATAGTAGGGTCCCCCACCAAGAATGAGCAGTTCTTC. It yields the protein CASSIVGSPTKNEQFF. Full variable domain (outside the CDR3, taken from reference TRBV19 and TRBJ2-1): DGGITQSPKYLFRKEGQNVTLSCEQNLNHDAMYWYRQDPGQGLRLIYYSQIVNDFQKGDIAEGYSVSREKKESFPLTVTSAQKNPTAFYLCASSIVGSPTKNEQFFGPGTRLTVL.

The chain has TRBV19 and TRBJ2-7; 9 bases are a match to TRBD1. The CDR3 consists of 14 residues. Germline CDR1 is LNHDA and CDR2 is SQIVND (reference sequence). The ends lost 5 bases at V and 6 bases at J; junction bases unmatched: 8. CDR3 nucleotides: TGTGCCAGTAGTCCGACAGGGGGTGTTTTCGAGCAGTACTTC. It is translated as CASSPTGGVFEQYF.

By share of the sample, this clone is medium-sized. The chain links TRBV11-3 to TRBJ1-5; 7 nucleotides match TRBD1. The CDR3 contains 15 residues. Losses at the gene ends were 4 bases for V and 0 bases for J; bases not matched to a gene: 3. CDR1 and CDR2 (germline): SGHNT, YENEEA. CDR3 nucleotide sequence: TGTGCCAGCAGCTCGGACAGGACTAGCAATCAGCCCCAGCATTTT. It codes for CASSSDRTSNQPQHF. Filled out from reference TRBV11-3 and TRBJ1-5, the complete variable domain reads EAGVVQSPRYKIIEKKQPVAFWCNPISGHNTLYWYLQNLGQGPELLIRYENEEAVDDSQLPKDRFSAERLKGVDSTLKIQPAELGDSAVYLCASSSDRTSNQPQHFGDGTRLSIL.

In its sample, this clone was seen a few times. This sequence joins TRBV28 and TRBJ2-3; D possibly corresponds to TRBD2 (5 bases). This CDR3 comprises 13 residues. The germline V gene encodes CDR1 MDHEN and CDR2 SYDVKM. Trimming took off 5 bases at V and 7 bases at J, with 13 bases between the two ends. CDR3 sequence (DNA): TGTGCCAGCAGTATCCCGGGATCTTATACGCAGTATTTT. Its translation is CASSIPGSYTQYF.